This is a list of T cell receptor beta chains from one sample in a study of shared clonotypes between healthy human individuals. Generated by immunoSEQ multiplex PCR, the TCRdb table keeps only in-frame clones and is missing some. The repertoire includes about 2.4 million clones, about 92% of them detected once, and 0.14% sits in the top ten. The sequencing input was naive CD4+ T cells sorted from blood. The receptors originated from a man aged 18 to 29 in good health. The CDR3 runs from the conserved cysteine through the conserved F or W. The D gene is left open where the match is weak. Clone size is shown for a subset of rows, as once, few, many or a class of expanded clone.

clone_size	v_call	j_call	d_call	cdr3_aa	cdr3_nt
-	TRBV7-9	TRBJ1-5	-	CASSLSERGQPQHF	TGTGCCAGCAGCTTATCGGAGAGAGGTCAGCCCCAGCATTTT
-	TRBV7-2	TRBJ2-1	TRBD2	CASSKGGLAGGSTYNEQFF	TGTGCCAGCAGCAAAGGGGGACTAGCGGGAGGGTCTACCTACAATGAGCAGTTCTTC
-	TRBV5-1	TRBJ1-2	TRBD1	CASSLEGTGDGYTF	TGCGCCAGCAGCTTGGAAGGGACAGGGGATGGCTACACCTTC
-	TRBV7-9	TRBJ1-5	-	CASSLGLGDSNQPQHF	TGTGCCAGCAGCTTAGGATTAGGAGATAGCAATCAGCCCCAGCATTTT
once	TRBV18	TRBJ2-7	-	CASSSTRGELYEQYF	TGTGCCAGCTCAAGTACTCGTGGTGAGTTGTACGAGCAGTACTTC
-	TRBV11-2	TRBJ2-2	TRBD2	CASSALREGLQHGELFF	TGTGCCAGCAGCGCTCTGCGGGAGGGGTTACAGCACGGGGAGCTGTTTTTT
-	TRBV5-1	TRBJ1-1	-	CASSRETVPTEAFF	TGCGCCAGCAGCAGGGAGACAGTTCCCACTGAAGCTTTCTTT
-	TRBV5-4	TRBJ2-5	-	CASIKQGSETQYF	TGTGCCAGCATCAAACAGGGCTCGGAGACCCAGTACTTC
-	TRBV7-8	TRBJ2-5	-	CASTVGGPQETQYF	TGTGCCAGCACCGTAGGGGGGCCTCAAGAGACCCAGTACTTC
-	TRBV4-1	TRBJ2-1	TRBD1	CASSPGQGAYNEQFF	TGCGCCAGCAGCCCGGGACAGGGGGCCTACAATGAGCAGTTCTTC
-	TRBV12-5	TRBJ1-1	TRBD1	CASGYSGTGTFF	TGTGCTAGTGGTTACTCCGGGACAGGGACTTTCTTT
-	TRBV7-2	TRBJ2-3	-	CASSLEGSLADTQYF	TGTGCCAGCAGCTTAGAGGGAAGCCTCGCAGATACGCAGTATTTT
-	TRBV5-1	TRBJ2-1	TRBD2	CASSNERGRDNEQFF	TGCGCCAGCAGCAACGAGCGGGGGCGGGACAATGAGCAGTTCTTC
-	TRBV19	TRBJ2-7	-	CARPRRAGQADSSYEQYF	TGTGCCAGACCCAGACGGGCAGGGCAAGCGGACTCCTCCTACGAGCAGTACTTC
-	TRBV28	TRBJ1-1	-	CASSLVQNTEAFF	TGTGCCAGCAGTTTAGTCCAGAACACTGAAGCTTTCTTT
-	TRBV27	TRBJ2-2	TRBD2	CASSFSGGSPEELFF	TGTGCCAGCAGTTTCAGCGGGGGATCGCCGGAGGAGCTGTTTTTT
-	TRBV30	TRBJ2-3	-	CAWSALATDTQYF	TGTGCCTGGAGTGCCTTGGCCACAGATACGCAGTATTTT
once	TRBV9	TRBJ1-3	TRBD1	CASSVDGTAIGNTIYF	TGTGCCAGCAGCGTAGACGGGACAGCGATTGGAAACACCATATATTTT
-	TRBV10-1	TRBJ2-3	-	CASSEGSDTQYF	TGCGCCAGCAGTGAAGGGTCAGATACGCAGTATTTT
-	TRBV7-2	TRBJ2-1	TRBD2	CASSLVGLAGVRGNEQFF	TGTGCCAGCAGCCTAGTAGGACTAGCGGGAGTGCGCGGCAATGAGCAGTTCTTC
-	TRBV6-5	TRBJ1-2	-	CASKHEANYGYTF	TGTGCCAGCAAACACGAAGCTAACTATGGCTACACCTTC
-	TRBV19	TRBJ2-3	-	CASSSRWGVGPVDTQYF	TGTGCCAGTAGTTCCCGATGGGGGGTAGGGCCCGTTGATACGCAGTATTTT
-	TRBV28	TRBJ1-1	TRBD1	CASSDPRQGGTEAFF	TGTGCCAGCAGTGATCCTAGACAGGGGGGCACTGAAGCTTTCTTT
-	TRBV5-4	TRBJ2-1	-	CASTSGVSGEQFF	TGTGCCAGCACGTCCGGGGTTTCAGGAGAGCAGTTCTTC
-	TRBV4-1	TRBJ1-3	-	CASSLGRSSGNTIYF	TGCGCCAGCAGCCTTGGACGGAGCTCTGGAAACACCATATATTTT
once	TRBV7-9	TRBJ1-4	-	CASSSPDNNEKLFF	TGTGCCAGCAGCTCCCCGGATAACAATGAAAAACTGTTTTTT
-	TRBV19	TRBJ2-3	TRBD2	CASSGWGGQYF	TGTGCCAGTAGTGGCTGGGGGGGGCAGTATTTT
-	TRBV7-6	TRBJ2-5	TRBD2	CASSLGLAGVGETQYF	TGTGCCAGCAGCCTCGGACTAGCGGGAGTAGGAGAGACCCAGTACTTC